A selection of T cell receptor beta chains follows, all from one sample in a study of human T cells and chemical hapten exposure. A single record per CDR3 protein comes from TCRdb applying MiXCR to the 5' RACE reads. This sample yields roughly 120,000 distinct CDR3 sequences, of which approximately 20% are seen a single time; around 3% belongs to the top ten. The receptors originated from a human donor in good health. CDR3s leave out the opening cysteine and the closing phenylalanine or tryptophan. Not all rows give a size; the values are once, few, many and, for expanded clones, a class.

few	TRBJ1-4	TRBV20-1	SARGLGASEKLF
NA	TRBJ2-5	TRBV25-1	ASSEDGRGRGETQY
NA	TRBJ1-5	TRBV12-3/TRBV12-4	ASSPPGRDNQPQH
NA	TRBJ2-1	TRBV7-6	ASSLAVAGGQYNEQF
few	TRBJ2-7	TRBV13	ASSTRLAFPYEQY
NA	TRBJ2-2	TRBV9	ASSVGVATGELF
NA	TRBJ2-7	TRBV27	ASSPGLAFRLRYEQY
few	TRBJ1-4	TRBV4-1	ASSQRTGTNEKLF
NA	TRBJ2-7	TRBV10-3	AISGSRQSSYEQY
NA	TRBJ2-7	TRBV28	ASSLFVPGGLASLSYEQY
few	TRBJ1-6	TRBV7-9	ASSLFTGASTYNSPLH
NA	TRBJ1-1	TRBV27	ASSLMGRGLSTEAF
NA	TRBJ2-1	TRBV6-2/TRBV6-3	ASRLGTSGSIYNEQF
NA	TRBJ1-1	TRBV28	ASILGQAETEAF
few	TRBJ2-7	TRBV28	ASSPPRLAGDARKEQY
few	TRBJ1-2	TRBV28	ASSFGDRASGYT
few	TRBJ2-7	TRBV5-4	ASSPDSGVYEQY
NA	TRBJ2-7	TRBV4-2	ASSQEGQGGTYEQY
NA	TRBJ1-2	TRBV4-1	ASSQVATGANYGYT
NA	TRBJ2-7	TRBV20-1	SASKGLAAIYEQY
NA	TRBJ2-7	TRBV6-5	ASRPRTGTGHEQY
NA	TRBJ2-7	TRBV7-9	ASSLEAGGLGEQY
few	TRBJ1-2	TRBV7-9	ATQYPPGDGSDGYT
NA	TRBJ1-5	TRBV5-1	ASSLDRGKNQPQH
once	TRBJ1-2	TRBV5-5	ASSLAYGTVANYGYT
NA	TRBJ2-2	TRBV2	ASSEVGTGAGELF
few	TRBJ2-3	TRBV27	ASSLLAGVTDTQY
NA	TRBJ2-1	TRBV10-2	ASSAGHNEQF
few	TRBJ2-6	TRBV28	ASRRQGGANVLT